The sequence of this T cell receptor (beta chain) was determined in a study of T cells expressing NK-cell markers. TCRdb re-called the 5' RACE reads, yielding one record per CDR3 amino acid sequence without DNA. This table lists 400,000 or so distinct CDR3 sequences. Per the germline V gene, CDR1 is SEHNR and CDR2 is FQNEAQ (reference sequence). CDR3 length: 16 residues. The receptor comes from a woman in her 50s in good health. This sequence joins TRBV7-9 and TRBJ1-1; TCRdb proposes TRBD1, but this gene call is untestable without DNA. Sequenced sample: blood T cells: a sorted CD56 or NKG2C T cell subset, CD4+ or CD8+ T cells, or bulk PBMC T cells (not recorded which). CDR3 loop: CASSPDRDPRVTEAFF.